One sample yielded the 5 T cell receptor beta chains listed below, sequenced in a study of a mutant IDH1 vaccine in newly diagnosed glioma. This sample's time point: week 11, during vaccination. Vaccination used 300 ug of mutant IDH1 20-mer peptide per dose, with topical imiquimod. These TCRs are of unknown antigen specificity. Here immunoSEQ multiplex PCR was the method, and the copy in TCRdb shows in-frame clones only, minus some. The profile shows about 120,000 clones, approximately 87% of them singletons. The sequencing used PBMCs, collected from a glioma patient whose treatment included an IDH1 peptide vaccine. These receptors originate from a woman aged 50 to 60 with glioma.

The chain carries TRBV28 and TRBJ2-3; 9 nucleotides match TRBD2. CDR1 MDHEN and CDR2 SYDVKM come from the germline V gene. J lost 1 base, V lost 0 bases, and 2 bases had no gene match. This CDR3 spans 16 amino acids. CDR3 nucleotides: TGTGCCAGCAGTTTATGGGCTAGCGGGGGCACAGATACGCAGTATTTT. It specifies CASSLWASGGTDTQYF.

The CDR3 spells CASSPVGNEQFF. In nucleotides, the CDR3 is TGTGCCAGTAGCCCCGTGGGGAATGAGCAGTTCTTC. The chain is built from TRBV19 and TRBJ2-1; no definite D call. Trimming removed 6 bases from V and 7 bases from J, with 10 bases in between. The CDR3 covers 12 residues. CDR1 and CDR2 (germline): LNHDA, SQIVND (reference sequence).

The genes are TRBV7-9 and TRBJ2-5; D might be TRBD1 (5 bases). The CDR3 runs 14 residues. V shed 5 bases and J shed 2 bases, with 12 bases lying between them. Per the germline V gene, CDR1 is SEHNR and CDR2 is FQNEAQ (reference sequence). Written as DNA, the CDR3 is TGTGCCAGCAGCCTGCAGGGTGGGCAAGAGACCCAGTACTTC. Amino acid sequence: CASSLQGGQETQYF.

This clone was counted between two and nine times. The rearrangement joins TRBV11-2 to TRBJ1-6; 7 bases align to TRBD1. J was trimmed by 7 bases and V by 4 bases; bases with no gene match: 7. The length of the CDR3 is 15 residues. Germline CDR1 SGHAT, CDR2 FQNNGV. CDR3 loop: CASSSLQGRNSPLHF. CDR3 nucleotides: TGTGCCAGCAGCTCTCTACAGGGGAGGAATTCACCCCTCCACTTT.

The chain joins TRBV28 to TRBJ2-7; the match to TRBD2 covers 12 bases. V was pared by 2 bases and J by 4 bases, with 9 bases of the junction left unmatched. Germline loops: CDR1 MDHEN, CDR2 SYDVKM. The CDR3 has 17 amino acids. The CDR3, as DNA: TGTGCCAGCAGTTTAACCCTAGCGGGAGGGCCCGGGTACGAGCAGTACTTC. Translating gives CASSLTLAGGPGYEQYF.